This T cell receptor (beta chain) derives from a study of T cell responses to AZD1222 COVID-19 vaccine. The CDR3 covers 15 residues. The V gene's germline CDR1 is LGHNA and CDR2 YNFKEQ. The V and J ends lost 4 bases and 2 bases, in that order; junction bases with no gene match: 2. TCRdb's copy holds only in-frame clones and misses some; the assay was immunoSEQ multiplex PCR. The sample has 100,000 to 120,000 clones; roughly 87% are singletons. Concerning this clone itself: Its cognate antigen is unknown.

Notes on the study in general: Donors, mostly white British, included more females; clonal diversity was possibly underestimated. Baseline seropositivity characterized only six AZD1222 recipients. Spike was spanned by vaccine-associated CD4 TCRs, which were dominant at 160-218 and 743-854.

The sequences come from peripheral blood, collected on day 0 of AZD1222 vaccination. The clonotype originates from an adult in good health. The gene calls are TRBV4-2 and TRBJ2-7; 13 bases are a match to TRBD2. In DNA, the CDR3 is TGTGCCAGCAGCCCGGGACTAGCGGGGACCTACGAGCAGTACTTC. Its translation: CASSPGLAGTYEQYF.